This T cell receptor beta chain was observed in a study of Ad26.COV2.S vaccination and SARS-CoV-2 variants. Across the whole study: Intramuscularly, Ad26.COV2.S was given either once or twice, 56 days apart. Study findings and constraints: Considerable breadth of spike-specific CD8+ and CD4+ T cell responses has reportedly been documented following vaccination. Across vaccine and placebo recipients, the breadth of non-spike TCRs was similar. While placebo recipients had lower spike-specific TCR breadth, vaccine recipients had more.

Per the germline V gene, CDR1 is LGHNA and CDR2 is YSLEER. This CDR3 spans 16 amino acids. This table comes from immunoSEQ multiplex PCR, and its TCRdb copy is limited to in-frame clones, with some not included. This sample yields about 410,000 clones, of which about 88% are seen a single time; roughly 3.5% belongs to the top ten. Worth noting for this clone: What it binds is unknown. An end of the junction does not agree with germline; a read error may underlie this.

As for treatment: 15 to 20 received Ad26.COV2.S at low or high dose, single or two shots; about five received placebo; per-sample allocation not given. Sampling happened 63 days after the first vaccine or placebo injection. The sample was peripheral blood, taken in a trial of Ad26.COV2.S vaccine versus placebo. The TCR sequence derives from a person between 18 and 65 years old who received the Ad26.COV2.S COVID-19 vaccine or a placebo. The J gene is TRBJ1-1, the V gene TRBV4-3; D gene uncertain. The CDR3 nucleotides read TGCGCCAGCAGCCAAGGTGCGGGCTCTAGGAACTCTGAAGCTTTCTTT. Its translation: CASSQGAGSRNSEAFF.